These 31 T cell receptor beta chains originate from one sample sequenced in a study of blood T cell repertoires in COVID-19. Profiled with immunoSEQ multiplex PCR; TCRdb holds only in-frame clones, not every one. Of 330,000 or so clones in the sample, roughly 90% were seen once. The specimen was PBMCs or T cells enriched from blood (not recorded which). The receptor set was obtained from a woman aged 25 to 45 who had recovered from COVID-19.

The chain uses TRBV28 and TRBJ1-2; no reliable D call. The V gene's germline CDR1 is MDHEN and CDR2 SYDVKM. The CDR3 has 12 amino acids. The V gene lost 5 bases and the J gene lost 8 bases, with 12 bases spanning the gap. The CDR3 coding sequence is TGTGCCAGCAGTAGTGTGCGGGAGGGCTACACCTTC. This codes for CASSSVREGYTF.

CDR3 in DNA: TGTGCCAGCAGTTTACAAACCACAGGGGGTATAGATACGCAGTATTTT. Amino acids: CASSLQTTGGIDTQYF. The rearrangement joins TRBV28 to TRBJ2-3, with TRBD1 matching over 8 bases. The CDR3 has 16 residues. Trimming at V came to 2 bases and at J to 5 bases, leaving 9 bases not matched to a gene. The V gene's germline CDR1 is MDHEN and CDR2 SYDVKM.

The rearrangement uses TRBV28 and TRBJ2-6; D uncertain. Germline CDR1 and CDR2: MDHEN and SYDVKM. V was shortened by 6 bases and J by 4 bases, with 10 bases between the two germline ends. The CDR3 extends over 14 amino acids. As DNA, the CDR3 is TGTGCCAGCAGAGCCAAGAACGGGGCCAACGTCCTGACTTTC. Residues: CASRAKNGANVLTF.

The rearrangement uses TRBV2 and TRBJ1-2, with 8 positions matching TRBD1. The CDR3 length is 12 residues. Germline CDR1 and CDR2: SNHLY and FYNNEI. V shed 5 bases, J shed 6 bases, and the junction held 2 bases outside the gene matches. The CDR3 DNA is TGTGCCAGCAGTCCAGGGGGCGATGGCTACACCTTC. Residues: CASSPGGDGYTF. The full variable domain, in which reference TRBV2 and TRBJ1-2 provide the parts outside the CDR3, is EPEVTQTPSHQVTQMGQEVILRCVPISNHLYFYWYRQILGQKVEFLVSFYNNEISEKSEIFDDQFSVERPDGSNFTLKIRSTKLEDSAMYFCASSPGGDGYTFGSGTRLTVV.

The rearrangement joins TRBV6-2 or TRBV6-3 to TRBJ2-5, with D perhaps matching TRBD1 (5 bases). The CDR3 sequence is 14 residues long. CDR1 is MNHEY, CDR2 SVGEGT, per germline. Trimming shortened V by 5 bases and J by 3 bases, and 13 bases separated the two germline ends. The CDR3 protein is CASSPGWLEETQYF. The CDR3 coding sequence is TGTGCCAGCAGTCCAGGGTGGTTGGAAGAGACCCAGTACTTC.

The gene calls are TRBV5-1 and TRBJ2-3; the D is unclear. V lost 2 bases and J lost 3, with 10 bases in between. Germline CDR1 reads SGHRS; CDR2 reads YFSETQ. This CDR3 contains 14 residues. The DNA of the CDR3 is TGCGCCAGCAGCTTAGGAGATCGGACAGATACGCAGTATTTT. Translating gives CASSLGDRTDTQYF. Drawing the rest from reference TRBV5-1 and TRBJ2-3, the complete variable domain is KAGVTQTPRYLIKTRGQQVTLSCSPISGHRSVSWYQQTPGQGLQFLFEYFSETQRNKGNFPGRFSGRQFSNSRSEMNVSTLELGDSALYLCASSLGDRTDTQYFGPGTRLTVL.

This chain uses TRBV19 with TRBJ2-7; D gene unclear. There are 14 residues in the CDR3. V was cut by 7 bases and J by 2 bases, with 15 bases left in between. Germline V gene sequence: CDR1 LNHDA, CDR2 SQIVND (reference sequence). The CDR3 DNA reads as TGTGCCAGTAAAAAAACCGGAGTTACCTACGAGCAGTACTTC. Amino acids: CASKKTGVTYEQYF.

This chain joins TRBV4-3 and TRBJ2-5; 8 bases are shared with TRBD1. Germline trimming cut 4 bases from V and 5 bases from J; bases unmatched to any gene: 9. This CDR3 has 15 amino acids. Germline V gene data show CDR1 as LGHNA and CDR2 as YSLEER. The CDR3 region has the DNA TGCGCCAGCAGCCTCACCAGGGGGCAAGGCGAGACCCAGTACTTC. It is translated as CASSLTRGQGETQYF.

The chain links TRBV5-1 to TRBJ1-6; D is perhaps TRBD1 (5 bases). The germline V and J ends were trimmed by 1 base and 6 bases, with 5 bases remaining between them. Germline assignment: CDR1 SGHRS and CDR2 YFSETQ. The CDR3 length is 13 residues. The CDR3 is CASSLQGNSPLHF. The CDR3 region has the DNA TGCGCCAGCAGCTTGCAGGGTAATTCACCCCTCCACTTT.

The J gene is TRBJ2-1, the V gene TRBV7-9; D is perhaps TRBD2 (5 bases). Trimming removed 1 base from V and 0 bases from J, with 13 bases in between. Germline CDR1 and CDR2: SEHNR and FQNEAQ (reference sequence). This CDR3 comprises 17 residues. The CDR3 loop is CASSLVTSGFSYNEQFF. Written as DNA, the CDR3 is TGTGCCAGCAGCTTAGTGACCAGCGGCTTCTCCTACAATGAGCAGTTCTTC.

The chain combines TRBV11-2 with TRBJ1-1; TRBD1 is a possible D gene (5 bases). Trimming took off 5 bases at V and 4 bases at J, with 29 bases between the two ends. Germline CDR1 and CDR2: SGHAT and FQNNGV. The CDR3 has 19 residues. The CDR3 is CASSQAAPGPSWRGTEAFF. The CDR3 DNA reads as TGTGCCAGCAGCCAAGCAGCCCCGGGGCCCTCATGGAGGGGCACTGAAGCTTTCTTT.

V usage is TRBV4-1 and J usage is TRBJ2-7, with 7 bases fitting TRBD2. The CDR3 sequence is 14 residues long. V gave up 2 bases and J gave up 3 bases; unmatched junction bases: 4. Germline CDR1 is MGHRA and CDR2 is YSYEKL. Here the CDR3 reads CASSQTSEDYEQYF. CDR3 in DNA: TGCGCCAGCAGCCAAACTAGCGAGGACTACGAGCAGTACTTC.

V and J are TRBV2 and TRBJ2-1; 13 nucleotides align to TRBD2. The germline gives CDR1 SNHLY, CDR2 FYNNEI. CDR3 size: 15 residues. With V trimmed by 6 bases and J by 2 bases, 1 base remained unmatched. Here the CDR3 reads CASRGLAGTYNEQFF. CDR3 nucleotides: TGTGCCAGCAGGGGACTAGCGGGGACCTACAATGAGCAGTTCTTC.

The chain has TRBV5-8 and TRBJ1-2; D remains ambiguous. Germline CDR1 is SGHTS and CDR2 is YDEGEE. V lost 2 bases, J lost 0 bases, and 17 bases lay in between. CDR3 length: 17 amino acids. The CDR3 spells CASSFHIDTLANYGYTF. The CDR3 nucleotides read TGTGCCAGCAGCTTTCACATTGACACTTTAGCTAACTATGGCTACACCTTC.

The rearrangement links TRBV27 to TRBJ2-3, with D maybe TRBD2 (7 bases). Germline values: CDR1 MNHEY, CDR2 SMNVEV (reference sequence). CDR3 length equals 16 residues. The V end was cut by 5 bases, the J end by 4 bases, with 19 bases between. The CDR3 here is CASSHYRGAPSDTQYF. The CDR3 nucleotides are TGTGCCAGCAGTCACTACCGGGGGGCGCCGTCAGATACGCAGTATTTT.

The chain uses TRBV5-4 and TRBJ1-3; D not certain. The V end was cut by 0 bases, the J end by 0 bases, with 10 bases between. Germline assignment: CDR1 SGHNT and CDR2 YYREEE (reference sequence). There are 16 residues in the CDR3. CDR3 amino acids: CASSLGFGISGNTIYF. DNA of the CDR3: TGTGCCAGCAGCTTGGGATTTGGCATCTCTGGAAACACCATATATTTT.

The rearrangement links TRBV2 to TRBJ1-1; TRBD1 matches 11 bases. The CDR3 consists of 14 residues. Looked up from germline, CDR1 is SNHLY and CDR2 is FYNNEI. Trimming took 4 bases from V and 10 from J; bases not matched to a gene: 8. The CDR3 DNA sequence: TGTGCCAGCAGTGGAGGGACAGGGGGATTGAGAGCTTTCTTT. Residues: CASSGGTGGLRAFF.

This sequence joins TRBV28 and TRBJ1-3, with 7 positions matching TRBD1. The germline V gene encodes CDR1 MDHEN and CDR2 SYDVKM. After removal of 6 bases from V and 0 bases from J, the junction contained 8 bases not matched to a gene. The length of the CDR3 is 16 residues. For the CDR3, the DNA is TGTGCCAGCAGGGGGGACAGTTTTCACTCTGGAAACACCATATATTTT. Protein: CASRGDSFHSGNTIYF.

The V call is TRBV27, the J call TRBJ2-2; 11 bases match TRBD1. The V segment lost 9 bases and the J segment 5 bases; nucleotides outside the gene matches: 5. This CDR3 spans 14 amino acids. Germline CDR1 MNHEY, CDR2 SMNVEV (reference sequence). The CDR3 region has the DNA TGTGCCAGTCGGGACAGGGGGGTTACCGGGGAGCTGTTTTTT. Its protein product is CASRDRGVTGELFF.

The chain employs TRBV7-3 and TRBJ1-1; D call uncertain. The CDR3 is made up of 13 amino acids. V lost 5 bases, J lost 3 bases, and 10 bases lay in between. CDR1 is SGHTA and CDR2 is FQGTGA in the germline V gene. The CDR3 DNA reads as TGTGCCAGCAGCCCGGGGAGGGACACTGAAGCTTTCTTT. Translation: CASSPGRDTEAFF.

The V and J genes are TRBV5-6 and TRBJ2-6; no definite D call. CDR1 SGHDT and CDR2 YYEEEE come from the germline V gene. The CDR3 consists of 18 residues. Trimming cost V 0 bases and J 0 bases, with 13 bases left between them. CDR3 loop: CASSLARQSNSGANVLTF. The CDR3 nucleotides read TGTGCCAGCAGCTTGGCCAGGCAGAGTAACTCTGGGGCCAACGTCCTGACTTTC.

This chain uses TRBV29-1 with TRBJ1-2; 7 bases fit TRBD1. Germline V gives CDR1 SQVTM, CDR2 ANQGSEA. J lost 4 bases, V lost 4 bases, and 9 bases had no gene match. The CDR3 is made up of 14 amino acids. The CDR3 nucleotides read TGCAGCGTTGGAGGTCACAGGGGTTCCTATGGCTACACCTTC. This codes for CSVGGHRGSYGYTF.

Here the CDR3 reads CASSYPLGLERYEQYF. The CDR3 nucleotides are TGTGCCAGCAGTTACCCCCTGGGACTAGAGAGGTACGAGCAGTACTTC. V and J are TRBV6-2 or TRBV6-3 and TRBJ2-7, with 8 bases aligning to TRBD2. The CDR3 runs to 16 residues. Germline-derived CDR1 and CDR2 are MNHEY and SVGEGT. The V gene end was trimmed by 2 bases and the J gene end by 4 bases; junction bases not matched to a gene: 10.

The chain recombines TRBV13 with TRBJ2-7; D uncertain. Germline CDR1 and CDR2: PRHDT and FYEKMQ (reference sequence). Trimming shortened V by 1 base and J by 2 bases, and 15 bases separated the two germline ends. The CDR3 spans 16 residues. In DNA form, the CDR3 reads TGTGCCAGCAGCTTAGTAGGAGCCACCGTCCCCTACGAGCAGTACTTC. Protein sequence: CASSLVGATVPYEQYF.

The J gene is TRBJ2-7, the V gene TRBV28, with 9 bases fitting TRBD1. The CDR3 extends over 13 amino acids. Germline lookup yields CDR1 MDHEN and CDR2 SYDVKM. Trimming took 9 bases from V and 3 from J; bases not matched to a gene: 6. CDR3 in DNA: TGTGCCAGTGTGGACAGGGGCAACTACGAGCAGTACTTC. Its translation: CASVDRGNYEQYF.

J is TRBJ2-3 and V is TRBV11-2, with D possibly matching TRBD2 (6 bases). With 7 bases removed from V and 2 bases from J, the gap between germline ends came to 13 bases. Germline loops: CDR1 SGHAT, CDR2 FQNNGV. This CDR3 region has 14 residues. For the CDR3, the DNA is TGTGCCAGCACCACGGGGGTGCACACAGATACGCAGTATTTT. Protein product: CASTTGVHTDTQYF.

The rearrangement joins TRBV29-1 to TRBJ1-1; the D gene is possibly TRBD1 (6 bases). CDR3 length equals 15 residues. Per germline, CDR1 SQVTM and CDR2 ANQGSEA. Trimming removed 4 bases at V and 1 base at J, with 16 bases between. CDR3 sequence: CSVARGYLGNTEAFF. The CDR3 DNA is TGCAGCGTTGCCAGGGGATATCTTGGGAACACTGAAGCTTTCTTT.

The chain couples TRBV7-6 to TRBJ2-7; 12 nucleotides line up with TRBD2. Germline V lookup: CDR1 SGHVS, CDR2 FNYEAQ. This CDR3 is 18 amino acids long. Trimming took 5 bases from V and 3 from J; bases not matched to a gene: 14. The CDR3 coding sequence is TGTGCCAGCAGCCCAGAAGCTAGCGGGAGGGCAGATCTCTACGAGCAGTACTTC. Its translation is CASSPEASGRADLYEQYF.

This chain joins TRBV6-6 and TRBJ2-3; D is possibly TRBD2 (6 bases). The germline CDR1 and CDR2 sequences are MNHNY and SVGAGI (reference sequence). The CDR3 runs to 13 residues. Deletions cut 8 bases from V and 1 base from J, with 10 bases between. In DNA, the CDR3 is TGTGCCAGCGCGGGACGGGGCACAGATACGCAGTATTTT. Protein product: CASAGRGTDTQYF.

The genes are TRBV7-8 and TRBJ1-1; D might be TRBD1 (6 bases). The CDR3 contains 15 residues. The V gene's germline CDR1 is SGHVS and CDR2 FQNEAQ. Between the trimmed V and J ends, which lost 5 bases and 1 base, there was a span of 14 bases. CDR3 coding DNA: TGTGCCAGCAGCGGACGCAGGGGTCCGAACACTGAAGCTTTCTTT. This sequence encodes CASSGRRGPNTEAFF.

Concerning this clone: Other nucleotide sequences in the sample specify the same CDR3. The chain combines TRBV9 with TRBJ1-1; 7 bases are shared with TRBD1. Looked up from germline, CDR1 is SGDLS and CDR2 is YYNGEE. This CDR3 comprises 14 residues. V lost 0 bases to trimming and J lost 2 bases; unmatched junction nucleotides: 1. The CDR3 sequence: CASSVGTGNTEAFF. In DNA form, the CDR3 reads TGTGCCAGCAGCGTAGGGACAGGTAACACTGAAGCTTTCTTT.